The 17 T cell receptor beta chains below all came from one sample that was sequenced in a study of blood T cell repertoires in COVID-19. Profiling relied on immunoSEQ multiplex PCR, and the TCRdb table lists in-frame clones only, not all of them. The table includes about 160,000 clones, 81% detected once. Input material: PBMCs or T cells enriched from blood (not recorded which). Source of these receptors: a woman in her forties with acute COVID-19.

The chain recombines TRBV11-1 with TRBJ1-1; D call uncertain. The germline V and J ends were trimmed by 0 bases and 0 bases, with 5 bases remaining between them. The CDR3 covers 14 residues. From germline, CDR1 is SGHAT and CDR2 FQDESV (reference sequence). The CDR3 here is CASSLARVNTEAFF. The CDR3 DNA sequence: TGTGCCAGCAGCTTAGCGAGGGTGAACACTGAAGCTTTCTTT. Looking up the rest from reference TRBV11-1 and TRBJ1-1 gives the full variable domain: EAEVAQSPRYKITEKSQAVAFWCDPISGHATLYWYRQILGQGPELLVQFQDESVVDDSQLPKDRFSAERLKGVDSTLKIQPAELGDSAMYLCASSLARVNTEAFFGQGTRLTVV.

Only one count was recorded for this clone. The rearrangement uses TRBV5-6 and TRBJ1-2, with no clear D. CDR1 and CDR2 from the germline V gene are SGHDT and YYEEEE. This CDR3 contains 12 residues. V lost 1 base, J lost 4 bases, and 5 bases lay in between. The CDR3 here is CASSLLAYGYTF. CDR3 in DNA: TGTGCCAGCAGCTTGTTGGCCTATGGCTACACCTTC.

The J gene is TRBJ2-1, the V gene TRBV6-4; 8 nucleotides agree with TRBD2. Germline-derived CDR1 and CDR2 are MRHNA and SNTAGT. This CDR3 spans 16 amino acids. Losses at the gene ends were 4 bases for V and 6 bases for J; bases not matched to a gene: 11. In nucleotides, the CDR3 is TGTGCCAGCAGTGCCTGGAGCGGGAGAGGCTCCAATGAGCAGTTCTTC. Encoded protein: CASSAWSGRGSNEQFF.

CDR3 in amino acids: CASSASGRASDTQYF. CDR3 sequence (DNA): TGTGCCAGCAGCGCTAGCGGGAGGGCCTCGGATACGCAGTATTTT. The chain is built from TRBV7-9 and TRBJ2-3; 12 bases are shared with TRBD2. Per the germline V gene, CDR1 is SEHNR and CDR2 is FQNEAQ (reference sequence). The CDR3 is 15 amino acids. Germline trimming cut 5 bases from V and 6 bases from J; bases unmatched to any gene: 6.

This clone was seen only a few times. The gene calls are TRBV30 and TRBJ2-1, with 9 nucleotides matching TRBD2. This CDR3 comprises 12 residues. The V segment lost 0 bases and the J segment 15 bases; nucleotides outside the gene matches: 6. CDR1 and CDR2 (germline): GTSNPN, SVGIG (reference sequence). CDR3 DNA sequence: TGTGCCTGGAGTGTATGGCGGGAGGGCCCGTTCTTC. Encoded protein: CAWSVWREGPFF.

This clone was detected only once. This rearrangement joins TRBV29-1 to TRBJ2-2; D gene ambiguous. There are 12 residues in the CDR3. Germline CDR1 reads SQVTM; CDR2 reads ANQGSEA. V lost 3 bases and J lost 4, with 6 bases in between. The CDR3 DNA reads TGCAGCGTTGATGAGCCCACCGGGGAGCTGTTTTTT. This sequence encodes CSVDEPTGELFF.

The V gene is TRBV19, the J gene TRBJ2-3; D unclear. The germline V and J ends were trimmed by 6 bases and 6 bases, with 7 bases remaining between them. CDR3 length equals 11 residues. CDR1 is LNHDA, CDR2 SQIVND, per germline (reference sequence). Here the CDR3 reads CASSPGDTQYF. The CDR3 DNA is TGTGCCAGTAGCCCCGGGGATACGCAGTATTTT.

The J gene is TRBJ2-1, the V gene TRBV3-1 (or the pseudogene TRBV3-2); 9 nucleotides agree with TRBD1. The J segment lost 2 bases and the V segment lost 5 bases, leaving 13 bases of the junction unmatched. Germline assignment: CDR1 LGHDT and CDR2 YNNKEL (reference sequence). The CDR3 spans 18 residues. CDR3 DNA: TGTGCCAGCAGCTACACCGTTGGACAGGGGATCCCCTACAATGAGCAGTTCTTC. Its translation: CASSYTVGQGIPYNEQFF.

The chain is built from TRBV2 and TRBJ1-2; 9 bases line up with TRBD1. Germline trimming cut 6 bases from V and 3 bases from J; bases unmatched to any gene: 8. The CDR3 spans 15 residues. Per the germline V gene, CDR1 is SNHLY and CDR2 is FYNNEI. The CDR3 is CASRDRGRMDYGYTF. In DNA form, the CDR3 reads TGTGCCAGCAGGGACAGGGGTAGGATGGACTATGGCTACACCTTC.

The CDR3 here is CASSPHTGLLEAFF. The DNA for the CDR3 is TGTGCCAGCAGCCCTCATACAGGCCTACTTGAAGCTTTCTTT. This chain links TRBV6-2 or TRBV6-3 with TRBJ1-1; D might be TRBD1 (5 bases). The germline V and J ends were trimmed by 6 bases and 7 bases, with 18 bases remaining between them. The CDR3 spans 14 residues. Germline V CDR1 and CDR2: MNHEY, SVGEGT.

The rearrangement joins TRBV6-5 to TRBJ1-2, with D possibly matching TRBD1 (5 bases). The ends were cut back, 8 bases at V and 6 bases at J, with 10 bases in the middle. CDR1 and CDR2 (germline): MNHEY, SVGAGI. The CDR3 sequence is 11 residues long. For the CDR3, the DNA is TGTGCCAGCCGGGCAGGGAATGGCTACACCTTC. Residues: CASRAGNGYTF.

The chain recombines TRBV2 with TRBJ2-5, with TRBD2 identical over 11 bases. Germline CDR1 reads SNHLY; CDR2 reads FYNNEI. The J segment lost 7 bases and the V segment lost 3 bases, leaving 7 bases of the junction unmatched. There are 15 residues in the CDR3. In DNA form, the CDR3 reads TGTGCCAGCAGTGAGGGACTAGCGGACTCGGGGACCCAGTACTTC. This sequence encodes CASSEGLADSGTQYF.

The chain links TRBV30 to TRBJ1-4; the D is unclear. The length of the CDR3 is 13 residues. Trimming took 3 bases from V and 3 from J, leaving 8 bases between them. The germline V gene has CDR1 GTSNPN and CDR2 SVGIG (reference sequence). In nucleotides, the CDR3 is TGTGCCTGGAGGCCCGGGGCTAATGAAAAACTGTTTTTT. Protein: CAWRPGANEKLFF.

This clone turned up a few times. The gene calls are TRBV5-1 and TRBJ2-5; D is possibly TRBD1 (5 bases). Deletions cut 4 bases from V and 2 bases from J, with 15 bases between. CDR1 SGHRS and CDR2 YFSETQ come from the germline V gene. The CDR3 extends over 15 amino acids. CDR3 protein: CASSPGSQGQETQYF. The CDR3 DNA follows: TGCGCCAGCAGCCCTGGAAGCCAGGGTCAAGAGACCCAGTACTTC.

This clone was observed a few times. This CDR3 reads CASSIVLAEETQYF. DNA for the CDR3: TGTGCCAGTAGTATAGTACTAGCGGAAGAGACCCAGTACTTC. This chain joins TRBV19 and TRBJ2-5; TRBD2 agrees at 8 bases. Germline V gene data show CDR1 as LNHDA and CDR2 as SQIVND (reference sequence). V was clipped by 1 base and J by 3 bases; unmatched bases: 1. The CDR3 contains 14 residues.

This chain connects TRBV5-4 to TRBJ2-2; 7 bases are shared with TRBD2. Germline V gene lookup returns CDR1 SGHNT and CDR2 YYREEE (reference sequence). V lost 0 bases to trimming and J lost 6 bases; unmatched junction nucleotides: 2. This CDR3 region has 14 residues. The CDR3, as DNA: TGTGCCAGCAGCTTGGCTGGGGGGGCCGGGGAGCTGTTTTTT. Residues: CASSLAGGAGELFF.

The chain links TRBV6-5 to TRBJ2-1; 11 bases are a match to TRBD2. The germline V gene has CDR1 MNHEY and CDR2 SVGAGI. This CDR3 is built from 14 residues. J gave up 8 bases and V 6 bases, and 6 bases lay outside the gene matches. DNA for the CDR3: TGTGCCAGCAGCAAACTAGCGGGAGCCTATGAGCAGTTCTTC. Protein product: CASSKLAGAYEQFF.